A selection of T cell receptor beta chains follows, all from one sample in a study of cytomegalovirus exposure and HLA in healthy donors. Some clones are missing from TCRdb's copy, which holds only in-frame ones; the method was immunoSEQ multiplex PCR. Here the sample spans fewer than 200,000 clones, approximately 80% being singletons. The sample consisted of PBMCs. Receptor source: a woman aged 25 to 39 in good health and CMV-seropositive. CDR3s include the opening cysteine and the closing phenylalanine or tryptophan. D genes are given only for firm matches. Clone size is not always given. Where it is, it says once, few, many or a class for expanded clones.

clone_size j_call v_call d_call cdr3_nt cdr3_aa
few TRBJ2-5 TRBV5-6 TRBD1 TGTGCCAGCAGCCTGGGACAGTGGGGCCAGACCCAGTACTTC CASSLGQWGQTQYF
NA TRBJ2-7 TRBV4-2 NA TGTGCCAGCAGCCTTAACAGGGAGAGCTCCGAGCAGTACTTC CASSLNRESSEQYF
NA TRBJ1-1 TRBV28 NA TGTGCCAGCAGTTTATTGTCTGGAGACACTGAAGCTTTCTTT CASSLLSGDTEAFF
NA TRBJ1-6 TRBV9 NA TGTGCCAGCAGCGGATGGGAGTTGGGACCCCTCCACTTT CASSGWELGPLHF
NA TRBJ1-4 TRBV11-1 NA TGTGCCAGCAGCTTTGGCAGGGGCGCGGAAAAACTGTTTTTT CASSFGRGAEKLFF
NA TRBJ2-3 TRBV7-3 NA TGTGCCAGCAGCTCAGAACATTCCACAGATACGCAGTATTTT CASSSEHSTDTQYF
NA TRBJ2-2 TRBV9 TRBD1 TGTGCCAGCAGCGTAGACGTCAACAGGGGGAACACCGGGGAGCTGTTTTTT CASSVDVNRGNTGELFF
few TRBJ2-1 TRBV4-2 TRBD2 TGTGCCAGCAGCCAACCCCTGAAGCTAGCGGGGTACAATGAGCAGTTCTTC CASSQPLKLAGYNEQFF
NA TRBJ2-5 TRBV5-1 NA TGCGCCGGTGCGACGTTAGGGGGAATCGGGGAGACCCAGTACTTC CAGATLGGIGETQYF
NA TRBJ2-1 TRBV7-2 TRBD2 TGTGCCAGCAGCTTAGTCCCCCATAGCGGGAGGGCCTCCAATGAGCAGTTCTTC CASSLVPHSGRASNEQFF
NA TRBJ2-1 TRBV13 TRBD1 TGTGCCAGCAGCGTCTCTTCCGGGACAGGGGACTACAATGAGCAGTTCTTC CASSVSSGTGDYNEQFF
NA TRBJ2-1 TRBV4-2 TRBD2 TGTGCCAGCAGCCCACTGGGGTCATGGACTAGCAATGAGCAGTTCTTC CASSPLGSWTSNEQFF
NA TRBJ2-2 TRBV7-2 NA TGTGCCAGCAGAGAGGGGGCGAACACCGGGGAGCTGTTTTTT CASREGANTGELFF
once TRBJ1-1 TRBV2 NA TGTGCCAGCAGGGCCCTCGACAGAGGAAGGGGTAGTAGGGGGAAGGGGACTGAAGCTTTCTTT CASRALDRGRGSRGKGTEAFF
few TRBJ2-3 TRBV4-2 NA TGTGCCAGCAGCCAAGGGGCTAGCAGATACACAGATACGCAGTATTTT CASSQGASRYTDTQYF
NA TRBJ1-2 TRBV28 TRBD1 TGTGCCAGCAGTTTGGAATCCGGACAGGCTGACTATGGCTACACCTTC CASSLESGQADYGYTF
NA TRBJ1-1 TRBV29-1 TRBD1 TGCAGCGCCTTGGACAGGGTAACTGAAGCTTTCTTT CSALDRVTEAFF
NA TRBJ2-5 TRBV4-1 TRBD2 TGCGCCAGCAGCCAAGGGACTAGCGGGGCCCAAGAGACCCAGTACTTC CASSQGTSGAQETQYF
NA TRBJ2-1 TRBV2 TRBD2 TGTGCCACCACTAGCGGGGGGGACCACGGCTACAATGAGCAGTTCTTC CATTSGGDHGYNEQFF
NA TRBJ2-2 TRBV19 NA TGTGCCAGTAGTGACAGAGAGCGCACCGTTTACACCGGGGAGCTGTTTTTT CASSDRERTVYTGELFF
NA TRBJ2-4 TRBV10-1 TRBD1 TGCGCCACCCCACCGGCCGACAGGGCCAGAGGTGCCAAAAACATTCAGTACTTC CATPPADRARGAKNIQYF
NA TRBJ2-1 TRBV28 TRBD2 TGTGCCAGCAGCCCCGGGGGTAGCGGGAGGGACAATGAGCAGTTCTTC CASSPGGSGRDNEQFF
NA TRBJ2-2 TRBV9 NA TGTGCCAGCAGCGTAGAAGCGAGGGCGAACACCGGGGAGCTGTTTTTT CASSVEARANTGELFF
NA TRBJ2-2 TRBV6-4 NA TGTGCCAGCAGTGACTCTAGCACCGGGGAGCTGTTTTTT CASSDSSTGELFF
NA TRBJ1-6 TRBV28 NA TGTGCCACCGGGGGGGGGAATTCACCCCTCCACTTT CATGGGNSPLHF
NA TRBJ2-7 TRBV5-6 NA TGTGCCAGCAGCTCGATAAACAGCTACGAGCAGTACTTC CASSSINSYEQYF
NA TRBJ2-3 TRBV5-4 TRBD2 TGTGCCAGCAGCCTAATAGCGGGAGTGGATACGCAGTATTTT CASSLIAGVDTQYF
NA TRBJ1-1 TRBV5-1 TRBD1 TGCGCCAGCAGCTTGGAGGACAGGGAAGGTGAAGCTTTCTTT CASSLEDREGEAFF
NA TRBJ1-5 TRBV4-3 NA TGCGCCAGCAGCCAAGATAGCGGGGGTAGACGGCCCCAGCATTTT CASSQDSGGRRPQHF
few TRBJ1-2 TRBV11-2 TRBD1 TGTGCCAGCAGCTCAACACCCCTAAGGACAGGCGAAGTCGTCGAGGGCTACACCTTC CASSSTPLRTGEVVEGYTF
NA TRBJ2-7 TRBV16 TRBD1 TGTGCCAGCAGCCAGGACAGGTTGGGCGAGCAGTACTTC CASSQDRLGEQYF
NA TRBJ2-7 TRBV5-4 TRBD1 TGTGCCAGCAGCCATCAGGACAGGGTACCCTACGAGCAGTACTTC CASSHQDRVPYEQYF
NA TRBJ2-2 TRBV2 NA TGTGCCAGCAGTGCAACCACTAAGTACAGGAAGGACACCGGGGAGCTGTTTTTT CASSATTKYRKDTGELFF
NA TRBJ1-1 TRBV13 TRBD1 TGTGCCAGCAGCCTCTCCGGGACAGACTTGAACACTGAAGCTTTCTTT CASSLSGTDLNTEAFF
NA TRBJ2-7 TRBV2 NA TGTGCCAGCAGGACCGGGACTGAGTCCTACGAGCAGTACTTC CASRTGTESYEQYF
NA TRBJ2-1 TRBV5-5 TRBD2 TGTGCCAGCAGCCGACTAGCGGGACGTCGTGAGCAGTTCTTC CASSRLAGRREQFF
once TRBJ2-2 TRBV2 TRBD1 TGTGCCAGCAGTGGATGGGGACAGGGGGCCTTGAACACCGGGGAGCTGTTTTTT CASSGWGQGALNTGELFF
NA TRBJ1-5 TRBV6-1 NA TGTGCCAGCAGTCCCTTGACAGTTAGCAATCAGCCCCAGCATTTT CASSPLTVSNQPQHF
NA TRBJ1-6 TRBV5-6 TRBD1 TGTGCCAGCAGCCGTCCACCCGGGACAGCGACCTATAATTCACCCCTCCACTTT CASSRPPGTATYNSPLHF
NA TRBJ1-1 TRBV10-3 TRBD1 TGTGCCATCAATCCGGGACAGGGACAGGGGGGTGAAGCTTTCTTT CAINPGQGQGGEAFF
NA TRBJ1-2 TRBV7-9 NA TGTGCCAGCAGCTTACACAGGCCTACCTTGGTCGCGACTGGTGGCTACACCTTC CASSLHRPTLVATGGYTF
NA TRBJ2-1 TRBV12-5 TRBD2 TGTGCTAGTGGTTTGGGACTAGCGAACAATGAGCAGTTCTTC CASGLGLANNEQFF
NA TRBJ2-5 TRBV7-2 TRBD2 TGTGCCAGCAGCTTACGGGGACTAGATCCAAAAGAGACCCAGTACTTC CASSLRGLDPKETQYF
NA TRBJ1-2 TRBV7-9 NA TGTGCCAGCAGCTCGCAGGGGATCCTCTATGGCTACACCTTC CASSSQGILYGYTF
NA TRBJ2-7 TRBV6-6 NA TGTGCCAGCAGTATTAGCAGGGTCACCTACGAGCAGTACTTC CASSISRVTYEQYF
NA TRBJ2-7 TRBV10-3 TRBD1 TGTGCCATCACCTCGGGACAGGGGGCGGCCTACGAGCAGTACTTC CAITSGQGAAYEQYF
few TRBJ1-5 TRBV28 NA TGTGCCAGCAGTTCTATAAAGGGGTCGGGCAATCAGCCCCAGCATTTT CASSSIKGSGNQPQHF
NA TRBJ2-3 TRBV19 TRBD1 TGTGCCAGTATGGGACAGGGGGTCAGGACAGATACGCAGTATTTT CASMGQGVRTDTQYF
NA TRBJ2-5 TRBV7-2 TRBD2 TGTGCCAGCAGCCCCCGGGGGGGAAGTCAAGAGACCCAGTACTTC CASSPRGGSQETQYF